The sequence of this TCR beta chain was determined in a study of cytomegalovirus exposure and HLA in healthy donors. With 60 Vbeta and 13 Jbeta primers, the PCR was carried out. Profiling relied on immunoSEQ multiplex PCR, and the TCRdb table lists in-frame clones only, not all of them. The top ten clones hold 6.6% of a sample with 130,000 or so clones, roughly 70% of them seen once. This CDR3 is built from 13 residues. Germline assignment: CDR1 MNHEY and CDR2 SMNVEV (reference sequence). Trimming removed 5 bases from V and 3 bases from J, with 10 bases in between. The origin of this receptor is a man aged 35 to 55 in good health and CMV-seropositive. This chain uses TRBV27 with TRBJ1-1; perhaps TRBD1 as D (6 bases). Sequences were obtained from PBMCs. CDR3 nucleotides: TGTGCCAGCAGTAAACAGGGAGACACTGAAGCTTTCTTT. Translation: CASSKQGDTEAFF.